These 21 T cell receptor beta chains were all obtained from the same sample, sequenced in a study of response to subunit inactivated influenza vaccine. TCRdb recomputed calls from the RT-PCR reads with MiXCR, one row per CDR3 protein. The sample includes approximately 730,000 distinct CDR3 sequences, over 11% of them seen just once. The specimen was PBMCs from blood, collected around 15 days before vaccination. The receptor source for this set is a man aged 45-60 years who received an inactivated influenza vaccine.

There are a few counts of this clonotype. The chain joins TRBV12-3 or TRBV12-4 to TRBJ1-2; 9 nucleotides agree with TRBD1. J was trimmed by 5 bases and V by 3 bases; bases with no gene match: 7. The CDR3 spans 15 residues. CDR3 DNA: TGTGCCAGCAGTTTCGGGACAGGGTTCCAGTATGGCTACACCTTC. Residues: CASSFGTGFQYGYTF.

The chain couples TRBV15 to TRBJ2-1, with unresolved D. CDR1 and CDR2 (germline): LNHNV, YYDKDF (reference sequence). The V end was cut by 0 bases, the J end by 15 bases, with 9 bases between. The CDR3 sequence is 11 residues long. CDR3 nucleotides: TGTGCCACCAGCAGAGATCGACTGTGGTTCTTC. Its translation: CATSRDRLWFF.

The CDR3 loop reads CASSQDVSTNEKLFF. DNA of the CDR3: TGTGCCAGCAGTCAAGACGTGTCAACTAATGAAAAACTGTTTTTT. This chain links TRBV2 with TRBJ1-4; no firm D call. This CDR3 contains 15 residues. With 5 bases removed from V and 0 bases from J, the gap between germline ends came to 10 bases. Germline V gene data show CDR1 as SNHLY and CDR2 as FYNNEI.

This chain uses TRBV20-1 with TRBJ2-3; TRBD2 matches 12 bases. Germline loops: CDR1 DFQATT, CDR2 SNEGSKA (reference sequence). Germline trimming cut 0 bases from V and 6 bases from J; bases unmatched to any gene: 7. The CDR3 length is 16 residues. The CDR3 protein is CSARDPSGGAVDTQYF. In nucleotides, the CDR3 is TGCAGTGCTAGAGATCCTAGCGGGGGGGCCGTGGATACGCAGTATTTT.

Ten or more counts support this clonotype. V gene TRBV3-1 combines with J gene TRBJ1-1; TRBD1 might be the D (5 bases). The CDR3 is 14 amino acids. The ends were cut back, 1 base at V and 0 bases at J, with 6 bases in the middle. Germline CDR1 is LGHDT and CDR2 is YNNKEL (reference sequence). The CDR3 region is CASSQGQLNTEAFF. CDR3 in DNA: TGTGCCAGCAGCCAAGGACAGTTGAACACTGAAGCTTTCTTT.

Ten or more counts support this clonotype. This chain joins TRBV12-3 or TRBV12-4 and TRBJ1-2; D remains unclear. V was cut by 5 bases and J by 2 bases, with 9 bases left in between. The CDR3 runs to 13 residues. For the CDR3, the DNA is TGTGCCAGCAGTCTCTCTCGGAACTATGGCTACACCTTC. It is translated as CASSLSRNYGYTF.

The chain links TRBV20-1 to TRBJ2-3; 8 nucleotides align to TRBD2. The germline CDR1 and CDR2 sequences are DFQATT and SNEGSKA (reference sequence). V dropped 5 bases and J dropped 5; count of bases not matched to a gene: 12. There are 15 residues in the CDR3. CDR3 in amino acids: CSAGFREGPRDTQYF. Here the CDR3 DNA reads TGCAGTGCTGGTTTTCGGGAGGGCCCTCGAGATACGCAGTATTTT.

This clonotype has a handful of counts. The chain links TRBV12-3 or TRBV12-4 to TRBJ1-1, with 7 bases fitting TRBD1. V lost 6 bases to trimming and J lost 3 bases; unmatched junction nucleotides: 4. CDR3 length: 13 amino acids. The CDR3 DNA is TGTGCCAGCAGGTCAGGGGGTTACACTGAAGCTTTCTTT. Its protein is CASRSGGYTEAFF.

The genes are TRBV7-8 and TRBJ1-5, with D tentatively TRBD1 (5 bases). Per the germline V gene, CDR1 is SGHVS and CDR2 is FQNEAQ. The CDR3 runs 15 residues. V dropped 5 bases and J dropped 4 bases, with 15 bases sitting between them. CDR3 in amino acids: CASSVRDGFNQPQHF. The CDR3, as DNA: TGTGCCAGCAGCGTCCGGGACGGCTTTAATCAGCCCCAGCATTTT.

The CDR3 region is CASRLGFTDTQYF. CDR3 nucleotides: TGCGCCAGCCGACTTGGTTTTACCGATACGCAGTATTTT. The chain employs TRBV5-1 and TRBJ2-3, with D unresolved. The V end lost 7 bases, the J end lost 6 bases, and 15 bases lay between the germline ends. This CDR3 spans 13 amino acids. Germline-derived CDR1 and CDR2 are SGHRS and YFSETQ. The whole variable domain, filled in from reference TRBV5-1 and TRBJ2-3, reads KAGVTQTPRYLIKTRGQQVTLSCSPISGHRSVSWYQQTPGQGLQFLFEYFSETQRNKGNFPGRFSGRQFSNSRSEMNVSTLELGDSALYLCASRLGFTDTQYFGPGTRLTVL.

V usage is TRBV2 and J usage is TRBJ2-4; 11 nucleotides agree with TRBD2. The V gene's germline CDR1 is SNHLY and CDR2 FYNNEI. The CDR3 totals 19 residues. J gave up 0 bases and V 5 bases, and 12 bases lay outside the gene matches. The CDR3 loop is CASSTFSGTSGIAKNIQYF. The DNA for the CDR3 is TGTGCCAGCAGTACCTTTTCCGGGACTAGCGGCATAGCCAAAAACATTCAGTACTTC.

The J gene is TRBJ2-3, the V gene TRBV7-2; maybe TRBD2 (5 bases). CDR1 and CDR2 from the germline V gene are SGHTA and FQGNSA. This CDR3 has 13 residues. Trimming pared 8 bases from V and 6 bases from J, leaving 15 bases between. CDR3 in DNA: TGTGCCAGCGAGGACCCACCGGGGGATACGCAGTATTTT. Encoded protein: CASEDPPGDTQYF. Looking up the rest from reference TRBV7-2 and TRBJ2-3 gives the full variable domain: GAGVSQSPSNKVTEKGKDVELRCDPISGHTALYWYRQSLGQGLEFLIYFQGNSAPDKSGLPSDRFSAERTGGSVSTLTIQRTQQEDSAVYLCASEDPPGDTQYFGPGTRLTVL.

This clonotype was seen more than once but under ten times. The chain recombines TRBV5-1 with TRBJ2-7; 9 bases align to TRBD1. This CDR3 is built from 15 residues. With 3 bases clipped from V and 0 bases from J, the junction kept 4 bases outside the gene matches. In germline, CDR1 is SGHRS, CDR2 YFSETQ. Written as DNA, the CDR3 is TGCGCCAGCAGCTGGGGGACAGGGAGCTCCTACGAGCAGTACTTC. It specifies CASSWGTGSSYEQYF.

This clonotype appeared a few times. The gene calls are TRBV6-5 and TRBJ2-7; 12 bases align to TRBD2. Germline CDR1 is MNHEY and CDR2 is SVGAGI. The junction had 8 bases not matched to a gene; V was cut back by 4 bases and J by 1 base. The CDR3 extends over 17 amino acids. CDR3 sequence reads: CASSLTSGSSLSYEQYF. CDR3 in DNA: TGTGCCAGCAGTTTGACTAGCGGGAGTTCCCTTTCCTACGAGCAGTACTTC.

The sample holds a few counts of this clonotype. The chain is built from TRBV5-1 and TRBJ2-1; D is ambiguous. The germline V gene encodes CDR1 SGHRS and CDR2 YFSETQ. The CDR3 sequence is 16 residues long. Trimming left V 4 bases short and J 0 bases short, with 14 bases between. Here the CDR3 DNA reads TGCGCCAGCAGCAAACAGAGTTCGAGCTCCTACAATGAGCAGTTCTTC. Translation gives CASSKQSSSSYNEQFF.

This chain links TRBV4-1 with TRBJ2-1; possible D gene TRBD1, 6 bases. Between the trimmed V and J ends, which lost 2 bases and 6 bases, there was a span of 17 bases. The CDR3 extends over 16 amino acids. The germline V gene has CDR1 MGHRA and CDR2 YSYEKL. The chain's CDR3 is CASSQPGHPRGNEQFF. The CDR3 nucleotides read TGCGCCAGCAGCCAACCGGGACACCCAAGAGGCAATGAGCAGTTCTTC.

V usage is TRBV3-1 and J usage is TRBJ1-1; D call uncertain. This CDR3 is built from 14 residues. CDR1 and CDR2 (germline): LGHDT, YNNKEL (reference sequence). The V gene lost 3 bases and the J gene lost 4 bases, with 12 bases spanning the gap. Here the CDR3 reads CASSQYNRATEAFF. As DNA, the CDR3 is TGTGCCAGCAGCCAGTATAACCGGGCCACTGAAGCTTTCTTT.

This clonotype was found a few times. The V gene is TRBV6-5, the J gene TRBJ2-7; D unresolved. V lost 5 bases, J lost 5 bases, and 10 bases lay in between. The CDR3 is 12 residues long. Germline CDR1 reads MNHEY; CDR2 reads SVGAGI. In nucleotides, the CDR3 is TGTGCCAGCAGTCCACAGAAAGACGAGCAGTACTTC. It specifies CASSPQKDEQYF.

The rearrangement links TRBV6-5 to TRBJ1-1; 7 positions agree with TRBD1. The CDR3 runs to 15 residues. The ends lost 4 bases at V and 1 base at J; junction bases unmatched: 6. CDR1 is MNHEY and CDR2 is SVGAGI in the germline V gene. The DNA of the CDR3 is TGTGCCAGCAGTTCATTTGGGACAGCGAACACTGAAGCTTTCTTT. Translating it yields CASSSFGTANTEAFF.

V usage is TRBV27 and J usage is TRBJ2-5, with unresolved D. The CDR3 covers 14 residues. Between the trimmed V and J ends, which lost 5 bases and 4 bases, there was a span of 14 bases. Germline V gene sequence: CDR1 MNHEY, CDR2 SMNVEV (reference sequence). The CDR3 loop is CASSTRPGGETQYF. As DNA, the CDR3 is TGTGCCAGCAGTACAAGACCCGGCGGAGAGACCCAGTACTTC.

In its sample, this clonotype was seen once. The V gene is TRBV11-3, the J gene TRBJ2-1, with TRBD2 identical over 12 bases. Germline CDR1 is SGHNT and CDR2 is YENEEA. Trimming removed 8 bases from V and 9 bases from J; junction bases left unmatched: 8. This CDR3 contains 14 residues. CDR3 in DNA: TGTGCCAGCTCTAGCGGGAGGGCCCCGTCTGAGCAGTTCTTC. Translated: CASSSGRAPSEQFF.